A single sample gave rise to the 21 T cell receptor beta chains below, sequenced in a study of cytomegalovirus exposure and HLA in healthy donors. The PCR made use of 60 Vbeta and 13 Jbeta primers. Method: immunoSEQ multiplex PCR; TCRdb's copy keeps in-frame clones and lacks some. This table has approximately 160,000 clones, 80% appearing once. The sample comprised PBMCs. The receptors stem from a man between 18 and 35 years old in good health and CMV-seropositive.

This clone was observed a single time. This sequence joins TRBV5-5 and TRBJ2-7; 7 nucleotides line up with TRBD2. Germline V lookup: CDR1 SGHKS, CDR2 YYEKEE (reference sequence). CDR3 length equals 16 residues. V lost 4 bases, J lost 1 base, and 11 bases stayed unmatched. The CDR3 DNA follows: TGTGCCAGCAGCGGCTACGGACTAGGCCCTTCCTACGAGCAGTACTTC. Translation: CASSGYGLGPSYEQYF.

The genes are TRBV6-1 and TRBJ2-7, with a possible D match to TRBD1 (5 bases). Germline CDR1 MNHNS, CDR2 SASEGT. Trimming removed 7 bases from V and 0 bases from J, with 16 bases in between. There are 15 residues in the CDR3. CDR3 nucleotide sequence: TGTGCCAGCATTATCACTCAGGGTTACTCCTACGAGCAGTACTTC. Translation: CASIITQGYSYEQYF.

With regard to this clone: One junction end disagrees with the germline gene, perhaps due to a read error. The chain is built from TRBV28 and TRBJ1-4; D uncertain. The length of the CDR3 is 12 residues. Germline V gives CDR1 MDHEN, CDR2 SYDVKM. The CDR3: CASSSRLDTKVF. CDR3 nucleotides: TGTGCCAGCAGTTCGCGGCTGGATACTAAGGTTTTT. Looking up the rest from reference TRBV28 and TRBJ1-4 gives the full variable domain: DVKVTQSSRYLVKRTGEKVFLECVQDMDHENMFWYRQDPGLGLRLIYFSYDVKMKEKGDIPEGYSVSREKKERFSLILESASTNQTSMYLCASSSRLDTKVFGSGTQLSVL.

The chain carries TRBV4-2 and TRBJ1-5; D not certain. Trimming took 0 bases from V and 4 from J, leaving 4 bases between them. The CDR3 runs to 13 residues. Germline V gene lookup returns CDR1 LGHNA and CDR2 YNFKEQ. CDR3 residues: CASSQDLNQPQHF. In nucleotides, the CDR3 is TGTGCCAGCAGCCAAGATCTGAATCAGCCCCAGCATTTT.

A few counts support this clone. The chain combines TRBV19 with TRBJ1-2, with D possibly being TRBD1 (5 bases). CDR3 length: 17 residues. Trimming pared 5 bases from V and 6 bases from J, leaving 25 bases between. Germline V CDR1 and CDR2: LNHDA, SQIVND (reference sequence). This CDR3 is CASSVNPTLARAHGYTF. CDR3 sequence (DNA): TGTGCCAGTAGTGTCAACCCTACGTTGGCCAGGGCGCATGGCTACACCTTC.

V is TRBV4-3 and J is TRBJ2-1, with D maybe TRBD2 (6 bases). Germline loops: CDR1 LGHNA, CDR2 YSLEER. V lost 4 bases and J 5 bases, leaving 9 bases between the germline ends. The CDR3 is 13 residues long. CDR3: CASSPGLNNEQFF. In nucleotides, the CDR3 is TGCGCCAGCAGCCCGGGACTGAACAATGAGCAGTTCTTC.

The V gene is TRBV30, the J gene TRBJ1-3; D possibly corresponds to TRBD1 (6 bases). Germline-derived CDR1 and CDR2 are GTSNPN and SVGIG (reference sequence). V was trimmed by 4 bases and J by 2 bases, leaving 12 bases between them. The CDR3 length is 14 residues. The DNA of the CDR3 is TGTGCCTGGACCCACAGGGCGGCTGGAAACACCATATATTTT. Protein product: CAWTHRAAGNTIYF.

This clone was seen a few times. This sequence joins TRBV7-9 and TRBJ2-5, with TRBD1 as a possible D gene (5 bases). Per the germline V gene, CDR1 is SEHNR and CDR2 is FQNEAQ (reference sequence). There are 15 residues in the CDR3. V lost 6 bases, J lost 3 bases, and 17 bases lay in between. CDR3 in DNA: TGTGCCAGCAGATCGGACACCACCCTAGAAGAGACCCAGTACTTC. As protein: CASRSDTTLEETQYF.

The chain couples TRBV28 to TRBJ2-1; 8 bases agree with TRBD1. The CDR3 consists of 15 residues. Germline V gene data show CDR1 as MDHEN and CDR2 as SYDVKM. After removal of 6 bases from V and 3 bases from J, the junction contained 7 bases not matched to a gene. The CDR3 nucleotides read TGTGCCAGCAGGCTGCAGGGGGCGAACTACAATGAGCAGTTCTTC. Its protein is CASRLQGANYNEQFF.

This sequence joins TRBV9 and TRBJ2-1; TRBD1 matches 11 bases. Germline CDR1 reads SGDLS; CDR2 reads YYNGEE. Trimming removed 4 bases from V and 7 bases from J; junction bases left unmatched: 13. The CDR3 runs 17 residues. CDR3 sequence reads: CASSTSTGTGGYNEQFF. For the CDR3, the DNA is TGTGCCAGCAGCACCTCCACGGGGACAGGGGGGTATAATGAGCAGTTCTTC.

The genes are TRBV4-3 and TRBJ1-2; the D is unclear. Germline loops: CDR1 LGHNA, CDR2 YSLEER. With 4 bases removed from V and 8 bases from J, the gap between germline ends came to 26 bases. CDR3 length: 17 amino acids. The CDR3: CASSPKTSFEASRGYTF. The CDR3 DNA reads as TGCGCCAGCAGCCCGAAAACATCTTTTGAAGCAAGCAGGGGCTACACCTTC.

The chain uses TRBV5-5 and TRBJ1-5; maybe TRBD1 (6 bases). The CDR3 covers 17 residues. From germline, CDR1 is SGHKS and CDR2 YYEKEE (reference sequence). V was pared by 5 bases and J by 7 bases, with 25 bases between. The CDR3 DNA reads TGTGCCAGCAGTCAGAGTTTAGGGACCACAGGGACGCAGCCCCAGCATTTT. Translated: CASSQSLGTTGTQPQHF.

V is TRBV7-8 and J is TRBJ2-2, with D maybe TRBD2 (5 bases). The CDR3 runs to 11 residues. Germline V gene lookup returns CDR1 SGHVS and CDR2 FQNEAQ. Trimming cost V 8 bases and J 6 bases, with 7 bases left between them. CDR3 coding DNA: TGTGCCAGCCGAGGGTCCGGGGAGCTGTTTTTT. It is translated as CASRGSGELFF.

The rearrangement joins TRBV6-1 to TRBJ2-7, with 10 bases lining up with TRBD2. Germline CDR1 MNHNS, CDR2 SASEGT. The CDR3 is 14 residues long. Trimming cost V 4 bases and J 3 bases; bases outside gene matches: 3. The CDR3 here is CASSGGLAYYEQYF. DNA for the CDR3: TGTGCCAGCAGTGGGGGACTAGCGTACTACGAGCAGTACTTC.

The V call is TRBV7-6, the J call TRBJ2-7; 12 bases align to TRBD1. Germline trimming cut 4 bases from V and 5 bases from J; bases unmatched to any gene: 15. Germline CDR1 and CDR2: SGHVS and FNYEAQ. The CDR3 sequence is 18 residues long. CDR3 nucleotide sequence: TGTGCCAGCAGCTCAATTCCGGGACAGGGGGCGATTGGACACGAGCAGTACTTC. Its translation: CASSSIPGQGAIGHEQYF.

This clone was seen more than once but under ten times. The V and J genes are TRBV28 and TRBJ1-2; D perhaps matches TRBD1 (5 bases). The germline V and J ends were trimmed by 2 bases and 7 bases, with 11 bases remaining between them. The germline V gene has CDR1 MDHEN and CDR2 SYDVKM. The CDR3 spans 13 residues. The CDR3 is CASSLGGFSGYTF. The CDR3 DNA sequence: TGTGCCAGCAGTTTAGGGGGGTTTAGTGGCTACACCTTC.

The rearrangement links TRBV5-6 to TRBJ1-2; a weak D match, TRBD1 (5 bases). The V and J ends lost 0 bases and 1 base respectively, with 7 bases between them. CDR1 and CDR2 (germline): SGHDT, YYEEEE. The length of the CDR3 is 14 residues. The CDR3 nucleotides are TGTGCCAGCAGCTTGGGACAGAGTAACTATGGCTACACCTTC. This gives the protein CASSLGQSNYGYTF.

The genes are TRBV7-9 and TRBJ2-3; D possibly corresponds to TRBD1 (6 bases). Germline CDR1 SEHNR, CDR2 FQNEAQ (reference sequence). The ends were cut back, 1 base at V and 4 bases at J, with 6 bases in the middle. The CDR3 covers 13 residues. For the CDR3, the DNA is TGTGCCAGCAGCTTAGGGACAGCAGATACGCAGTATTTT. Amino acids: CASSLGTADTQYF.

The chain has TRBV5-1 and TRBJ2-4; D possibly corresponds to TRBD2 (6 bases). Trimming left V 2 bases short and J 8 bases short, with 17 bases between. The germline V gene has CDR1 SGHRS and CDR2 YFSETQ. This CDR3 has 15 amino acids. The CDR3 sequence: CASSFGGRGFDIQYF. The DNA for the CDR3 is TGCGCCAGCAGCTTCGGGGGACGGGGTTTTGACATTCAGTACTTC.

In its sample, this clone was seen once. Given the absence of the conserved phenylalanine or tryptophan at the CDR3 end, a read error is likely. The chain's CDR3 is CASSWAGESPLHL. The CDR3 nucleotides are TGTGCCAGCAGCTGGGCGGGGGAATCACCCCTCCACCTT. The V and J genes are TRBV5-6 and TRBJ1-6, with TRBD1 as a possible D gene (5 bases). V lost 3 bases and J lost 10, with 11 bases in between. CDR3 length: 13 residues. Germline CDR1 SGHDT, CDR2 YYEEEE.

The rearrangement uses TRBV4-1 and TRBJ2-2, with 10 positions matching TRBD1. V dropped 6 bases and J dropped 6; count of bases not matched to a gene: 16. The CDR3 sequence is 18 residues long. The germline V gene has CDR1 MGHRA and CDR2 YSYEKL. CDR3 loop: CASSRISGQGPNAGELFF. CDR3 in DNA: TGCGCCAGCAGTCGGATCTCGGGACAGGGGCCCAACGCCGGGGAGCTGTTTTTT.